This T cell receptor beta chain stems from a study of T cells in Graves' hyperthyroidism and ophthalmopathy (dated 2019 in TCRdb). Regarding the study in general: Peripheral blood was collected at initial diagnosis, before any treatment. After sampling, hyperthyroidism patients received methimazole starting at 30 mg daily, and ophthalmopathy patients received high-dose intravenous methylprednisolone. Whether ophthalmopathy could be predicted prospectively was tested in an independent validation cohort made up of about 20 hyperthyroidism patients plus 17 patients who later progressed to ophthalmopathy. In addition, the study compared T-cell repertoires in thyroid tissue and in blood from over 5 Graves' hyperthyroidism patients. To identify TCR V-J signatures that set the groups apart, the researchers used a discovery cohort of 100 or so patients, made up of under 45 with Graves' ophthalmopathy and 55 to 65 with stable Graves' hyperthyroidism. TCR Vbeta CDR3 sequencing of roughly 140 peripheral blood samples (about 45 ophthalmopathy, 75 hyperthyroidism and 17 progressor patients) is reported in the paper. The approximately 97 discovery patients were randomly divided into training and test sets at a 7:3 ratio. Overall study outcomes, separate from this receptor: In validation, the model predicted progression to ophthalmopathy a median of about 6.8 months before onset, with roughly 71% sensitivity and almost 75% specificity. Ophthalmopathy was separated from stable hyperthyroidism by a 13 V-J signature model, with 85% to 90% sensitivity and 81% to 83% specificity obtained in cross-validation and 80%/75% obtained in testing. Most expanded thyroid clonotypes (frequency above 0.001) were also found in blood, which suggests that blood repertoires may mirror thyroid immune responses. No statistical method was used to set the sample size in advance, and investigators knew the group allocation.

V is pruned by 6 bases and J by 4 bases, leaving 15 bases of the junction without a gene match. The CDR3 numbers 16 residues from cysteine through phenylalanine. Only the CDR3 DNA stays, 48 bases, in frame from base 1. CDR1 and CDR2 are read off the germline V gene (reference sequence) as SGHNT and YYREEE. The TCR beta CDR3 regions were amplified from the RNA transcripts. The first round of RT-PCR for the TCR CDR3 was performed with the HTBI primer set and the Qiagen OneStep RT-PCR kit. Libraries were constructed in a second round of multiplex PCR, after which size selection and purification were carried out. Sequencing of the libraries was done on an Illumina HiSeq2000 using paired-end 100 bp reads. Per the authors' processing: Raw data were processed with SOAPnuke, discarding reads with adapters, uncalled bases, mean Phred below 15, or no exact constant-primer or identifier match. High-quality paired reads were merged using COPE v1.2.5, and each unique nucleotide sequence was defined as a clonotype. Clonotypes were aligned to IMGT TRBV, TRBD and TRBJ reference segments using MiTCR v1.1. Only V-J combinations with frequency above 0.0001, covering 99% to 99.2% of repertoires, were analysed. A TCS score was defined as the ratio of F50 (clonal expansion) to E x V (chaos), with BLOSUM62-based TCRdist applied between CDR3 peptides within each V-J. Welch's t-statistics and random forest reduced roughly 530 V-J features to about 12, which were used in a naive Bayes classifier (R e1071). TCRdb reprocessing: public reads trimmed at Q25 with fastp, clones called with MiXCR, in-frame beta chains kept. Merged by CDR3 protein, the rows form single entries marked with the most common genes and DNA. The V and J calls come from TCRdb's annotation, not from the publication. This sample is represented by hundreds of thousands of distinct CDR3 sequences; 13% of them were singletons. The ten largest clones add up to 9% to 9.5% of the sample.

Notes on this clonotype: Its antigen is currently not known. Qualities for individual bases were not recorded, and no much larger clone is one base off.

Stable Graves' hyperthyroidism was defined as no progression to ophthalmopathy during 18 months of follow-up. Hyperthyroidism patients were aged 18 to 65 years and newly diagnosed, with disease duration of less than 2 months. Any patient with an uncontrolled infection, another autoimmune disease, pregnancy or lactation was excluded. Clinical symptoms, serum thyroxine and TRAb, thyroid ultrasound, and orbital computed tomography formed the basis for the diagnoses. PBMCs were separated from roughly 10 ml of fresh peripheral blood using Ficoll-Paque density gradient centrifugation. Total RNA was extracted using Trizol reagent, and RNA quality was assessed on an Agilent 2100 Bioanalyzer.

Sequences were obtained from blood. Rearrangement joined TRBV5-4 to TRBJ1-2; 7 junctional bases match TRBD1. The receptor was isolated from a woman aged 18 to 35 with Graves' hyperthyroidism. DNA sequence: TGTGCCAGCAATCCAGACTCAGGGGGGGTATCCTATGGCTACACCTTC. The encoded protein is CASNPDSGGVSYGYTF.